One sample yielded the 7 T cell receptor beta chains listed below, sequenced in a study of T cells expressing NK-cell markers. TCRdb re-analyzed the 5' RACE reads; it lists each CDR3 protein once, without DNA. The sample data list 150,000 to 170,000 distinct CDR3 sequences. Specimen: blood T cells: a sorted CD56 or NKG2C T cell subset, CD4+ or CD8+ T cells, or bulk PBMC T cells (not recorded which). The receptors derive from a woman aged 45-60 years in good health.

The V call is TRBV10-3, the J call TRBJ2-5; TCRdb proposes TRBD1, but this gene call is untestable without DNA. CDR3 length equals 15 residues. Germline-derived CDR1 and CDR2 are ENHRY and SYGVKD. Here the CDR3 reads CAISVGTGYQETQYF.

This CDR3 reads CASSLKQEAGELFF. V and J are TRBV5-1 and TRBJ2-2; TCRdb's D call, TRBD1, is unchecked because there is no DNA. Per the germline V gene, CDR1 is SGHRS and CDR2 is YFSETQ. The CDR3 is 14 residues long.

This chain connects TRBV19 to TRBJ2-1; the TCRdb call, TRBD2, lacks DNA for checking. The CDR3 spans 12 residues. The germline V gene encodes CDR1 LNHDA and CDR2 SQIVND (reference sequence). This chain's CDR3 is CASSAGGMEQFF.

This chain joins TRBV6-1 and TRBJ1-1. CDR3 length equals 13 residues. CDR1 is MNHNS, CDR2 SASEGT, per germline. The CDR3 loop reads CASMLDRNTEAFF.

CDR3: CASSSTHTYNQPQHF. The V gene is TRBV27, the J gene TRBJ1-5. This CDR3 has 15 amino acids. The germline V gene has CDR1 MNHEY and CDR2 SMNVEV (reference sequence).

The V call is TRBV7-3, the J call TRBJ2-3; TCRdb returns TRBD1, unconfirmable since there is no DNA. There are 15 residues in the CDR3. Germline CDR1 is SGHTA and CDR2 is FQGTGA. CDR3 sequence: CASSRRQGGADTQYF.

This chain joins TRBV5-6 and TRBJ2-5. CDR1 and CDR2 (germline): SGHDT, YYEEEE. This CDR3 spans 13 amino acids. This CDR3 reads CASRQQPQETQYF.